One sample yielded the 25 T cell receptor beta chains listed below, sequenced in a study of blood T cell repertoires in COVID-19. Sequencing used immunoSEQ multiplex PCR; TCRdb keeps in-frame clones, though not all of them. The data contain about 100,000 clones, just over 90% of them singletons. Sequenced sample: peripheral blood. Receptors were obtained from a man in his 60s with acute or convalescent COVID-19.

The CDR3 coding sequence is TGTGCCAGCAGCTCGGGACAGGGGGCGTATGGGGCCAACGTCCTGACTTTC. Translating gives CASSSGQGAYGANVLTF. The rearrangement joins TRBV5-4 to TRBJ2-6, with 12 bases lining up with TRBD1. The ends lost 3 bases at V and 3 bases at J; junction bases unmatched: 4. The CDR3 runs to 17 residues. Germline CDR1 reads SGHNT; CDR2 reads YYREEE (reference sequence). The variable domain in full, with the rest retrieved from reference TRBV5-4 and TRBJ2-6, is ETGVTQSPTHLIKTRGQQVTLRCSSQSGHNTVSWYQQALGQGPQFIFQYYREEENGRGNFPPRFSGLQFPNYSSELNVNALELDDSALYLCASSSGQGAYGANVLTFGAGSRLTVL.

This chain links TRBV3-1 (or the pseudogene TRBV3-2) with TRBJ1-6; D unclear. V dropped 2 bases and J dropped 5 bases, with 4 bases sitting between them. The CDR3 has 13 amino acids. Germline V gives CDR1 LGHDT, CDR2 YNNKEL (reference sequence). Here the CDR3 DNA reads TGTGCCAGCAGCCAAATTAATAATTCACCCCTCCACTTT. Translating gives CASSQINNSPLHF.

This chain uses TRBV28 with TRBJ1-1; TRBD1 matches at 9 bases. Germline V gives CDR1 MDHEN, CDR2 SYDVKM. The trim removed 5 bases at V and 14 bases at J, leaving 24 bases unmatched. The CDR3 has 17 amino acids. The CDR3 reads CASSPPQIQGASPHDFF. In DNA form, the CDR3 reads TGTGCCAGCAGTCCGCCCCAGATACAGGGGGCAAGTCCCCATGACTTCTTT.

This chain joins TRBV7-2 and TRBJ2-5, with TRBD1 identical over 9 bases. The CDR3 sequence is 16 residues long. V dropped 3 bases and J dropped 5; count of bases not matched to a gene: 10. The germline V gene encodes CDR1 SGHTA and CDR2 FQGNSA. The CDR3 coding sequence is TGTGCCAGCAGCTTGGGGACAGGGCAGGGCAAGGAGACCCAGTACTTC. Encoded protein: CASSLGTGQGKETQYF.

This rearrangement joins TRBV19 to TRBJ2-7; D may be TRBD2 (6 bases). There are 14 residues in the CDR3. Trimming removed 6 bases at V and 5 bases at J, with 17 bases between. The germline CDR1 and CDR2 sequences are LNHDA and SQIVND (reference sequence). The CDR3 sequence: CASSLSGSKDEQYF. CDR3 coding DNA: TGTGCCAGTAGCCTTAGCGGATCCAAGGACGAGCAGTACTTC.

This clone was recorded a few times. This chain connects TRBV5-1 to TRBJ1-3; tentatively, D is TRBD1 (6 bases). V shed 4 bases and J shed 3 bases, with 8 bases lying between them. Germline-derived CDR1 and CDR2 are SGHRS and YFSETQ. The CDR3 runs 13 residues. The CDR3 nucleotides are TGCGCCAGCAGCGCAGGGGTTGGAAACACCATATATTTT. Residues: CASSAGVGNTIYF.

The chain is built from TRBV5-8 and TRBJ1-4; no clear D. V dropped 4 bases and J dropped 0 bases, with 7 bases sitting between them. The germline CDR1 and CDR2 sequences are SGHTS and YDEGEE. This CDR3 region has 14 residues. For the CDR3, the DNA is TGTGCCAGCAGCCCCCCAGCAACTAATGAAAAACTGTTTTTT. It encodes CASSPPATNEKLFF.

CDR3 region: CASSYGGPLNTEAFF. As DNA, the CDR3 is TGTGCCAGCAGCTACGGGGGGCCCCTGAACACTGAAGCTTTCTTT. The chain joins TRBV7-9 to TRBJ1-1; perhaps TRBD1 as D (6 bases). The germline CDR1 and CDR2 sequences are SEHNR and FQNEAQ (reference sequence). Trimming removed 4 bases from V and 0 bases from J, with 12 bases in between. The CDR3 loop spans 15 amino acids.

V and J are TRBV9 and TRBJ1-5; 9 bases map to TRBD1. The CDR3 consists of 15 residues. V dropped 4 bases and J dropped 1; count of bases not matched to a gene: 3. Germline V gene sequence: CDR1 SGDLS, CDR2 YYNGEE. The CDR3 region has the DNA TGTGCCAGCAGCCGGGGACAGGGAAGCAATCAGCCCCAGCATTTT. It specifies CASSRGQGSNQPQHF.

This rearrangement joins TRBV9 to TRBJ1-4; 7 bases align to TRBD1. There are 15 residues in the CDR3. CDR1 and CDR2 (germline): SGDLS, YYNGEE. After removal of 2 bases from V and 4 bases from J, the junction contained 5 bases not matched to a gene. CDR3 DNA sequence: TGTGCCAGCAGCGTGGCTACAGGGGTTAATGAAAAACTGTTTTTT. This codes for CASSVATGVNEKLFF.

The V call is TRBV19, the J call TRBJ2-1, with D tentatively TRBD2 (6 bases). This CDR3 has 17 amino acids. Germline V gene lookup returns CDR1 LNHDA and CDR2 SQIVND (reference sequence). Trimming removed 4 bases from V and 1 base from J, with 17 bases in between. This chain's CDR3 is CASSTIRSSASYNEQFF. The CDR3 DNA sequence: TGTGCCAGTAGTACGATCCGGTCTAGCGCTTCCTACAATGAGCAGTTCTTC.

This rearrangement joins TRBV18 to TRBJ2-1; maybe TRBD1 (6 bases). The ends were cut back, 0 bases at V and 9 bases at J, with 15 bases in the middle. Germline V gene sequence: CDR1 KGHSH, CDR2 LQKENI. The CDR3 sequence is 15 residues long. The CDR3 coding sequence is TGTGCCAGCTCACCACCGGCGTTAACGGACAGTGAGCAGTTCTTC. Its protein is CASSPPALTDSEQFF.

The rearrangement links TRBV19 to TRBJ2-3; 13 bases fit TRBD2. Germline V gene lookup returns CDR1 LNHDA and CDR2 SQIVND (reference sequence). J lost 2 bases, V lost 5 bases, and 13 bases had no gene match. CDR3 size: 19 residues. This CDR3 reads CASSSRRLAGGHPTDTQYF. The CDR3 DNA sequence: TGTGCCAGTAGTTCTCGTCGACTAGCGGGAGGTCATCCCACAGATACGCAGTATTTT.

CDR3 in DNA: TGTGCCAGCAGCTTAGGAGGACAGGCATCCTACGAGCAGTACGTC. Residues: CASSLGGQASYEQYV. The V and J genes are TRBV11-3 and TRBJ2-7, with TRBD1 identical over 7 bases. The J segment lost 1 base and the V segment lost 1 base, leaving 4 bases of the junction unmatched. The CDR3 is made up of 15 amino acids. Per the germline V gene, CDR1 is SGHNT and CDR2 is YENEEA.

This rearrangement joins TRBV5-1 to TRBJ2-1; D might be TRBD2 (6 bases). Per germline, CDR1 SGHRS and CDR2 YFSETQ. This CDR3 region has 14 residues. The V end was cut by 0 bases, the J end by 8 bases, with 12 bases between. CDR3 nucleotides: TGCGCCAGCAGCTTGGAAGGGGACTTCGATGAGCAGTTCTTC. It codes for CASSLEGDFDEQFF.

The chain carries TRBV29-1 and TRBJ1-1; D gene unclear. V was pared by 7 bases and J by 11 bases, with 20 bases between. The CDR3 contains 12 residues. The germline gives CDR1 SQVTM, CDR2 ANQGSEA. The CDR3 DNA follows: TGCAGCGCCGGAGGGTCTCCATGGATGGCTTTCTTT. Residues: CSAGGSPWMAFF.

A few counts support this clone. This chain joins TRBV29-1 and TRBJ1-2; D may be TRBD1 (6 bases). Germline V CDR1 and CDR2: SQVTM, ANQGSEA. The CDR3 contains 11 residues. V lost 6 bases and J 7 bases, leaving 12 bases between the germline ends. The CDR3 loop reads CSVEGGGGYTF. The CDR3 nucleotides read TGCAGCGTGGAGGGAGGGGGTGGCTACACCTTC.

This clone appeared once. The chain carries TRBV27 and TRBJ1-2; 10 bases fit TRBD1. CDR1 is MNHEY and CDR2 is SMNVEV in the germline V gene (reference sequence). Losses at the gene ends were 5 bases for V and 7 bases for J; bases not matched to a gene: 4. This CDR3 is 13 amino acids long. The CDR3 spells CASSPGTGVGYTF. The CDR3 bases are TGTGCCAGCAGTCCTGGGACAGGGGTTGGCTACACCTTC.

V gene TRBV28 combines with J gene TRBJ2-7; TRBD1 aligns across 8 bases. After removal of 5 bases from V and 6 bases from J, the junction contained 6 bases not matched to a gene. CDR3 length equals 13 residues. Germline CDR1 and CDR2: MDHEN and SYDVKM. CDR3 sequence (DNA): TGTGCCAGCAGTCCTCCGGACAGGGCCGAGCAGTACTTC. It translates to CASSPPDRAEQYF.

The gene calls are TRBV28 and TRBJ1-3, with D unresolved. Germline V gene sequence: CDR1 MDHEN, CDR2 SYDVKM. This CDR3 spans 14 amino acids. V was trimmed by 5 bases and J by 4 bases, leaving 12 bases between them. The CDR3 reads CASSITEAGNTIYF. In DNA, the CDR3 is TGTGCCAGCAGTATAACTGAGGCCGGAAACACCATATATTTT.

The chain employs TRBV5-1 and TRBJ2-3, with 7 bases that match TRBD1. CDR1 SGHRS and CDR2 YFSETQ come from the germline V gene. V lost 2 bases and J lost 4; bases outside the gene matches: 1. CDR3 length equals 13 residues. CDR3 in DNA: TGCGCCAGCAGCTTAACAGGGGCAGATACGCAGTATTTT. As protein: CASSLTGADTQYF. The whole variable domain, filled in from reference TRBV5-1 and TRBJ2-3, reads KAGVTQTPRYLIKTRGQQVTLSCSPISGHRSVSWYQQTPGQGLQFLFEYFSETQRNKGNFPGRFSGRQFSNSRSEMNVSTLELGDSALYLCASSLTGADTQYFGPGTRLTVL.

This sequence joins TRBV18 and TRBJ1-4; tentative D call: TRBD1 (6 bases). This CDR3 region has 18 residues. V gave up 1 base and J gave up 0 bases, with 15 bases separating them. Germline-derived CDR1 and CDR2 are KGHSH and LQKENI. The CDR3 reads CASSPRALGGSTNEKLFF. CDR3 DNA: TGTGCCAGCTCACCACGGGCCTTAGGGGGATCAACTAATGAAAAACTGTTTTTT.

The chain links TRBV9 to TRBJ1-3; 9 bases fit TRBD1. Germline V gene data show CDR1 as SGDLS and CDR2 as YYNGEE. The CDR3 length is 16 residues. J gave up 4 bases and V 3 bases, and 8 bases lay outside the gene matches. The CDR3: CASSARQQGAGNTIYF. DNA of the CDR3: TGTGCCAGCAGCGCGCGCCAACAGGGGGCCGGAAACACCATATATTTT.

The chain combines TRBV6-2 or TRBV6-3 with TRBJ1-6; tentative D call: TRBD1 (6 bases). Germline CDR1 and CDR2: MNHEY and SVGEGT. The CDR3 covers 19 residues. Trimming pared 6 bases from V and 0 bases from J, leaving 21 bases between. The CDR3 DNA follows: TGTGCCAGCAGCCCTAGCGGAATCACAGGGAGCTCCTATAATTCACCCCTCCACTTT. Translated: CASSPSGITGSSYNSPLHF.

V usage is TRBV9 and J usage is TRBJ2-1, with TRBD2 matching over 7 bases. With V trimmed by 0 bases and J by 7 bases, 7 bases remained unmatched. CDR3 length equals 15 residues. In germline, CDR1 is SGDLS, CDR2 YYNGEE. The CDR3 reads CASSVEGGSGNEQFF. CDR3 bases: TGTGCCAGCAGCGTAGAGGGAGGGTCAGGGAATGAGCAGTTCTTC.